This entry is about one T cell receptor (beta chain). The sample is drawn from a study of blood T cell repertoires in COVID-19. About the research overall: Acute-phase and convalescent COVID-19 samples originated in the United States, Italy and Spain. PBMCs, B-cell-depleted T cells, or T cells were the source of the cDNA or gDNA that made up the material.

Original methodology: Estimation of nucleated cell counts relied on the amplification of reference gene primers. Sequencing was performed with immunoSEQ multiplex PCR; in TCRdb, only in-frame clones are kept and a portion is missing. V and J calls and clone size follow that table, whereas D and trimming were derived from the DNA. The repertoire holds roughly 440,000 clones, about nine tenths seen once, with about 12% in the top ten. Germline CDR1 reads SGHTA; CDR2 reads FQGNSA. CDR3 length: 14 residues. V was shortened by 5 bases and J by 6 bases, with 15 bases between the two germline ends. The sequence was obtained from a woman aged 45-65 years with COVID-19, enrolled during active disease. The sample taken for sequencing was peripheral blood. J is TRBJ2-3 and V is TRBV7-2; perhaps TRBD2 as D (6 bases). CDR3 DNA sequence: TGTGCCAGCAGCCGCACGGACTATTCCGATACGCAGTATTTT. As protein: CASSRTDYSDTQYF.